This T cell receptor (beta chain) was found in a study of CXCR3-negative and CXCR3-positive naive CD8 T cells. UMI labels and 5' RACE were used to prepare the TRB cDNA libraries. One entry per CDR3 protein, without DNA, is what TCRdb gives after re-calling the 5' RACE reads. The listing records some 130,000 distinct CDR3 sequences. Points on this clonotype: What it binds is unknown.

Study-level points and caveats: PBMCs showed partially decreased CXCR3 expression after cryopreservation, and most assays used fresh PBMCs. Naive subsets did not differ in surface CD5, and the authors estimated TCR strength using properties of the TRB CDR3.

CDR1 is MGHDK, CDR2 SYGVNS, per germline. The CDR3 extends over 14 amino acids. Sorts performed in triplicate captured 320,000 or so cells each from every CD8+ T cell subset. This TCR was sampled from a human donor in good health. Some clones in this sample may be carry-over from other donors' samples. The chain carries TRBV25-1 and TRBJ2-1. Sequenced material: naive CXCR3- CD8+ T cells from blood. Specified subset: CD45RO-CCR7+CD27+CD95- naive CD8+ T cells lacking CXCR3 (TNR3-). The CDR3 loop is CASSQFGGFHEQFF.